A selection of T cell receptor beta chains follows, all from one sample in a study of blood T cell repertoires in COVID-19. Sequencing used immunoSEQ multiplex PCR; TCRdb keeps in-frame clones, though not all of them. The table includes about 440,000 clones, roughly 91% detected once. The sample consisted of PBMCs or T cells enriched from blood (not recorded which). These receptors originate from a man between 18 and 29 years old who had recovered from COVID-19. Both conserved end residues are part of each CDR3. Each record gives: D gene, V gene, J gene, clone size, CDR3 DNA, CDR3 protein. A D gene is named only where the DNA matches it firmly. Size is omitted from some rows. Given values are once, few, many or a class for expanded clones.

TRBD2	TRBV5-1	TRBJ2-5	-	TGCGCCAGTCGGGGGGTAGGAGAGACCCAGTACTTC	CASRGVGETQYF
-	TRBV28	TRBJ2-6	-	TGTGCCAGCAGTTTATCGTCTGCGGGGCAGGGTTTTGCTGGGGCCAACGTCCTGACTTTC	CASSLSSAGQGFAGANVLTF
TRBD1	TRBV7-2	TRBJ1-1	-	TGTGCCAGCAGCTTAGCCGGGACAGGGAACACTGAAGCTTTCTTT	CASSLAGTGNTEAFF
-	TRBV4-2	TRBJ2-5	-	TGTGCCAGCAGCCAAGAAGGGGGGGTTGGAGAGACCCAGTACTTC	CASSQEGGVGETQYF
TRBD1	TRBV27	TRBJ2-7	-	TGTGCCAGCAGCGCACCGGGACAGGGTCGCTCCCACGAGCAGTACTTC	CASSAPGQGRSHEQYF
-	TRBV18	TRBJ1-5	-	TGTGCCAGCTCACCGTCCTTGAATCAGCCCCAGCATTTT	CASSPSLNQPQHF
-	TRBV11-2	TRBJ2-3	-	TGTGCCAGCAGCTTAGTGGGTGGGAGAGTCACAGATACGCAGTATTTT	CASSLVGGRVTDTQYF
-	TRBV11-2	TRBJ1-1	-	TGTGCCAGCAGCCCTAAGCCCGCGAAAGCTTTCTTT	CASSPKPAKAFF
-	TRBV12-3/TRBV12-4	TRBJ2-7	-	TGTGCCAGCAGTTTAGGTACTTCCTACGAGCAGTACTTC	CASSLGTSYEQYF
TRBD1	TRBV25-1	TRBJ2-1	-	TGTGCCAGCACTACAGACAGGGGGCGGAATGAGCAGTTCTTC	CASTTDRGRNEQFF
TRBD1	TRBV28	TRBJ2-2	few	TGTGCCAGCAGTTCACCGGACAGGAGCACACGGCTCAACACCGGGGAGCTGTTTTTT	CASSSPDRSTRLNTGELFF
TRBD1	TRBV29-1	TRBJ2-7	few	TGCAGCGTTGAAAACAGGGGGGACTACGAGCAGTACTTC	CSVENRGDYEQYF
TRBD1	TRBV10-3	TRBJ1-1	-	TGTGCCATCAGCGGGGACAGGGTTTTGGGTGACACTGAAGCTTTCTTT	CAISGDRVLGDTEAFF
TRBD1	TRBV5-1	TRBJ1-2	-	TGCGCCAGCAGCCTGGTGGGACAGGCGATTATGGAGGGCTACACCTTC	CASSLVGQAIMEGYTF
TRBD1	TRBV7-9	TRBJ1-2	-	TGTGCCAGCATCCTCGGCCCAGGGACAGGCTATGGCTACACCTTC	CASILGPGTGYGYTF
TRBD2	TRBV30	TRBJ2-1	few	TGTGCCTGGAGCAAAGGGCTAGCGGGAAGCTCCTACAATGAGCAGTTCTTC	CAWSKGLAGSSYNEQFF
-	TRBV9	TRBJ1-1	-	TGTGCCAGCAGCGTAGGGCCTCTCCCCACTGAAGCTTTCTTT	CASSVGPLPTEAFF
-	TRBV9	TRBJ1-2	once	TGTGCCAGCAGCGGCACAGGGAAATTTGACTATGGCTACACCTTC	CASSGTGKFDYGYTF
-	TRBV4-1	TRBJ1-3	-	TGCGCCAGCAGCCAAGTAGGACAGACTGGAAACACCATATATTTT	CASSQVGQTGNTIYF
-	TRBV11-2	TRBJ2-3	-	TGTGCCAGCAGCTTCCCCGCGGAGACGGGCACAGATACGCAGTATTTT	CASSFPAETGTDTQYF
TRBD1	TRBV25-1	TRBJ1-1	-	TGTGCCAGCAGTGAGCCCAGGGGGATGAACACTGAAGCTTTCTTT	CASSEPRGMNTEAFF
TRBD1	TRBV5-1	TRBJ1-4	-	TGCGCCAGCCAGACGGGACAGGGCATACACAATGAAAAACTGTTTTTT	CASQTGQGIHNEKLFF
-	TRBV25-1	TRBJ1-5	-	TGTGCCAGCAGTGAAGCCGGGAATAGCAATCAGCCCCAGCATTTT	CASSEAGNSNQPQHF
-	TRBV28	TRBJ1-2	-	TGTGCCAGCATCCCGATGGGAGCGGAAATTTATGGCTACACCTTC	CASIPMGAEIYGYTF
-	TRBV3-1/TRBV3-2	TRBJ1-5	few	TGTGCCAGCAGCCAAGCGGGGCAGCCCCAGCATTTT	CASSQAGQPQHF
TRBD1	TRBV6-5	TRBJ1-5	-	TGTGCCAGCAGTTCACAGGGGTTTCAGCCCCAGCATTTT	CASSSQGFQPQHF
TRBD2	TRBV28	TRBJ2-1	-	TGTGCCAGCAGCCGCGGGACTAGCGGGATCTGGAGTGAGCAGTTCTTC	CASSRGTSGIWSEQFF
-	TRBV3-1/TRBV3-2	TRBJ1-1	once	TGTGCCAGCAGCCAAAGGAGGGGTTGGACTGAAGCTTTCTTT	CASSQRRGWTEAFF
-	TRBV18	TRBJ2-7	-	TGTGCCAGCTCACCAAGGGGTGACCCCTACGAGCAGTACTTC	CASSPRGDPYEQYF
TRBD1	TRBV4-1	TRBJ1-1	-	TGCGCCAGCAGCCATATTACCCGGGACAGAAACACTGAAGCTTTCTTT	CASSHITRDRNTEAFF
-	TRBV12-1	TRBJ2-2	few	TGTGCCAGCAGCAACCCCCCAGCGGGAGGGGGCACCGGGGAGCTGTTTTTT	CASSNPPAGGGTGELFF
-	TRBV19	TRBJ2-2	-	TGTGCCAGTAGTATCCGACAAGCCAACACCGGGGAGCTGTTTTTT	CASSIRQANTGELFF
-	TRBV3-1/TRBV3-2	TRBJ1-2	-	TGTGCCAGCAGCCGACGACAGGACTTATACTATGGCTACACCTTC	CASSRRQDLYYGYTF
TRBD1	TRBV18	TRBJ1-5	-	TGTGCCAGCTCAGCTGGGACAGCTAAACAGCCCCAGCATTTT	CASSAGTAKQPQHF
-	TRBV2	TRBJ1-2	-	TGTGCCAGCAGTCCCTCGACAGGACCGGCGGGCTACACCTTC	CASSPSTGPAGYTF
-	TRBV10-2	TRBJ1-2	-	TGCGCCACCACATACAGGTCTAACTATGGCTACACCTTC	CATTYRSNYGYTF
-	TRBV20-1	TRBJ1-1	-	TGCAGTGGTCTCGGAGGGACTGAAGCTTTCTTT	CSGLGGTEAFF
TRBD1	TRBV2	TRBJ1-5	-	TGTGCCAGCAGCCCGGGACAGGTTAGCAATCAGCCCCAGCATTTT	CASSPGQVSNQPQHF
-	TRBV5-1	TRBJ1-4	-	TGCGCCAGCAGGGGGCAGGGCGGAAATGAAAAACTGTTTTTT	CASRGQGGNEKLFF
-	TRBV5-6	TRBJ1-5	-	TGTGCCAGCAGCTTCAGGGGCCTACATAGCAATCAGCCCCAGCATTTT	CASSFRGLHSNQPQHF